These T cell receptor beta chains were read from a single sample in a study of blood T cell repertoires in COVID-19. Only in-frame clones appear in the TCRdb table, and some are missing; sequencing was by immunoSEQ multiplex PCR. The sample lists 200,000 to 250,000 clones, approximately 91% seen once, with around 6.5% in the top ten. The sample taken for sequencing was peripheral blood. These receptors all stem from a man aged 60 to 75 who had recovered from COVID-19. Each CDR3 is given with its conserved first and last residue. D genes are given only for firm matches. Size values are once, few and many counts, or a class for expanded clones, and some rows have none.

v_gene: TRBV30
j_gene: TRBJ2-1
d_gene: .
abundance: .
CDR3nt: TGTGCCTGGAGTGATCGTAATGAGCAGTTCTTC
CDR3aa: CAWSDRNEQFF

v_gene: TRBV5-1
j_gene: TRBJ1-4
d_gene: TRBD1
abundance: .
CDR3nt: TGCGCCAGCAGCGCCGGACAGGGGGCTGTTGAAAAACTGTTTTTT
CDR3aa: CASSAGQGAVEKLFF

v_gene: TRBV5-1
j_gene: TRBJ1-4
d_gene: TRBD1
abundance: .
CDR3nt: TGCGCCAGCAGGCGGGACAGCAATGAAAAACTGTTTTTT
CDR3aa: CASRRDSNEKLFF

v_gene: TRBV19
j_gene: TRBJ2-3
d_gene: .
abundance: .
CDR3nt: TGTGCCAGTACCCCAAAAAGCACAGATACGCAGTATTTT
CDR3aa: CASTPKSTDTQYF

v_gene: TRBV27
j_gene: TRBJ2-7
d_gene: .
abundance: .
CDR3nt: TGTGCCAGCAGTGGTACCCGGGGCTACGAGCAGTACTTC
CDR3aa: CASSGTRGYEQYF

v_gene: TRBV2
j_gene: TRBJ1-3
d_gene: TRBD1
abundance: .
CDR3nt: TGTGCCAGCAGTGGACAGGGATTTAACACCATATATTTT
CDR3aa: CASSGQGFNTIYF

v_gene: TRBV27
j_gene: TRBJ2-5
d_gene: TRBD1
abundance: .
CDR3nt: TGTGCCAGCAGAAACACAGGGGGGACCCAGTACTTC
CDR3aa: CASRNTGGTQYF

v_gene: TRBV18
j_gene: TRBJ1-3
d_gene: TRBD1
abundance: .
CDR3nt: TGTGCCAGCTCACCAGACAGGGTTCCTGGAAACACCATATATTTT
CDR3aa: CASSPDRVPGNTIYF

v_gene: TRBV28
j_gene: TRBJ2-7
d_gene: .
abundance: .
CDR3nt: TGTGCCAGCAAGGGACAGCGCGGGGTAGCGGCTACCTACGAGCAGTACTTC
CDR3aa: CASKGQRGVAATYEQYF

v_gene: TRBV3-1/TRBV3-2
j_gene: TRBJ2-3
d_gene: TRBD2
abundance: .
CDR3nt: TGTGCCAGCGCGGGGGGGCCCGGGACAGATACGCAGTATTTT
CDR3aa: CASAGGPGTDTQYF

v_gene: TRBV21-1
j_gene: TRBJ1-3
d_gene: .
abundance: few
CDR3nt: TGTGCCAGCAGCAAAGTATTGGGCAGGGTGGGAAACACCATATATTTT
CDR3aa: CASSKVLGRVGNTIYF

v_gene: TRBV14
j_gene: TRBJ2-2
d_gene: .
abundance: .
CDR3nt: TGTGCCAGCAGCCGCCTAGGCCGGGAGCTGTTTTTT
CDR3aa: CASSRLGRELFF

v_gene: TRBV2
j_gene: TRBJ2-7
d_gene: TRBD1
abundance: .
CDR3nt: TGTGCCAGCAAGGGACAGGGCGATAATGGCGAGCAGTACTTC
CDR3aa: CASKGQGDNGEQYF

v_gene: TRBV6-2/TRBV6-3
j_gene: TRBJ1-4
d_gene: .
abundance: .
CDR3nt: TGTGCCAGCAGCCGCAACCGTTACAGGGACGCACCTAATGAAAAACTGTTTTTT
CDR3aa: CASSRNRYRDAPNEKLFF

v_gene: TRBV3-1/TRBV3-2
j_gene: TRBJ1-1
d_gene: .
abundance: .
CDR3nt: TGTGCCAGCAGCCAAAGGACACCGAACACTGAAGCTTTCTTT
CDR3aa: CASSQRTPNTEAFF

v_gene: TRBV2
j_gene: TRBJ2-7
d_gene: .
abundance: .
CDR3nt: TGTGCCAGCAGGTTCTCGAGCTCCTACGAGCAGTACTTC
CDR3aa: CASRFSSSYEQYF

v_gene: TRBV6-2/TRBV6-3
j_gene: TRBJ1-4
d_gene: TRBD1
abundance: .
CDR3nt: TGTGCCAGCAGCCGCACCACCAGACAGGGGACGCTTTTT
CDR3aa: CASSRTTRQGTLF

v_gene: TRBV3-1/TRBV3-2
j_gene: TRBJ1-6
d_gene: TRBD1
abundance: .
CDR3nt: TGTGCCAGCAGCTCCAGGGGGCATTTGTCACCCCTCCACTTT
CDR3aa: CASSSRGHLSPLHF

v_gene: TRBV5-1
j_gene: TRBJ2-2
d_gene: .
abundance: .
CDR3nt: TGCGCCAGCAGCTTGGCAGGTGATGGCAGGTACACCGGGGAGCTGTTTTTT
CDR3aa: CASSLAGDGRYTGELFF

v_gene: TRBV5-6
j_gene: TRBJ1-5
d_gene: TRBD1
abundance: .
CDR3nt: TGTGCCAGCAGCTTGGATGGAGGACAGGGCCAGCCCCAGCATTTT
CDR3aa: CASSLDGGQGQPQHF

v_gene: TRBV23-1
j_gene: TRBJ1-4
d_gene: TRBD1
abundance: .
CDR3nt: TGCGCCAGCAGTCAATCCCGGACAGGGAGCGGAACTAATGAAAAACTGTTTTTT
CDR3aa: CASSQSRTGSGTNEKLFF

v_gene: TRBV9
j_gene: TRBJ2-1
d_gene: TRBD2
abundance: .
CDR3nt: TGTGCCAGCAGCGTCGGGACTAGCGGGAGCTTGGGCAATGAGCAGTTCTTC
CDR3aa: CASSVGTSGSLGNEQFF

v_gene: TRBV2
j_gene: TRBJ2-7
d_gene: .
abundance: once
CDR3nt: TGTGCCAGCAGTGACCGCGGGGGACAGGTTCGCGCGCAGTACTTC
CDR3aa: CASSDRGGQVRAQYF

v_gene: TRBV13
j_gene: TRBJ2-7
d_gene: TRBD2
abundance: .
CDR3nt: TGTGCCAGCAGCTTCCAGGGACTAGCGGGACGAAGCTACGAGCAGTACTTC
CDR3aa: CASSFQGLAGRSYEQYF

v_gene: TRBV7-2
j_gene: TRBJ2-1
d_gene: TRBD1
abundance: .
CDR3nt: TGTGCCAGCAGATTGGACAGGGGACGCGGAAATGAGCAGTTCTTC
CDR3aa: CASRLDRGRGNEQFF

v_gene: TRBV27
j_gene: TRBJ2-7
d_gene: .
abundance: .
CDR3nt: TGTGCCAGCAGTTTAGTCTTGATGAGCGAGCAGTACTTC
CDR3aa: CASSLVLMSEQYF

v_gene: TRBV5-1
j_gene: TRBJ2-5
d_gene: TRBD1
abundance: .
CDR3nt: TGCGCCAGCAGCCTCACGGGACAGGGTCTGAAGACCCAGTACTTC
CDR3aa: CASSLTGQGLKTQYF

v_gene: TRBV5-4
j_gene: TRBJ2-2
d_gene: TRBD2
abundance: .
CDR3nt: TGTGCCAGCGAGGGAACTAGCGGTTTTCCCGGGGAGCTGTTTTTT
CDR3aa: CASEGTSGFPGELFF

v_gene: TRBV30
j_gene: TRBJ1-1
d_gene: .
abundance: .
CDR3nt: TGTGCCTGGAGTGTACCGGGGACTGAAGCTTTCTTT
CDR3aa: CAWSVPGTEAFF

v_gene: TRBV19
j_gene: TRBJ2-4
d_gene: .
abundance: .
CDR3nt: TGTGCCAGTAGTACCTATGACACCATTAAAAACATTCAGTACTTC
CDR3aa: CASSTYDTIKNIQYF

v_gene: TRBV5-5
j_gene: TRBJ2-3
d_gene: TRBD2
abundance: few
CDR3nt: TGTGCCAGCTCGAACCTAGCGGGGGGGCGAGATACGCAGTATTTT
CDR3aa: CASSNLAGGRDTQYF

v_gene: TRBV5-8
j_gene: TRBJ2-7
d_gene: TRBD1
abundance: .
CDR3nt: TGTGCCAGCAGCAGGCCTCGGGACAGGCTGGGAGAGCAGTACTTC
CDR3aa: CASSRPRDRLGEQYF

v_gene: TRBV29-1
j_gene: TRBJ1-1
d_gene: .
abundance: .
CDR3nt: TGCAGATCTAGGTCCGGTCTGTCTGAAGCTTTCTTT
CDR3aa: CRSRSGLSEAFF

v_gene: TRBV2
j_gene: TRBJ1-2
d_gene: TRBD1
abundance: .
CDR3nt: TGTGCCAGCAGCGCTGACAGGGGCGCCTATGGCTACACCTTC
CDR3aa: CASSADRGAYGYTF

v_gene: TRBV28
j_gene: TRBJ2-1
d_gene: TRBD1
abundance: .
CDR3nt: TGTGCCACCTATCCCAGGGACAGGGGCTACAATGAGCAGTTCTTC
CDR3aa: CATYPRDRGYNEQFF

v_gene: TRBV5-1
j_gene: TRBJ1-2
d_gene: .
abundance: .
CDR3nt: TGCGCCAGCAGCTTGGGGCAGGCCCGGGGGTATGGCTACACCTTC
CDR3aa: CASSLGQARGYGYTF